This TCR beta chain was profiled in a study of blood T cell repertoires in COVID-19. Across the whole study: In each case, the material was cDNA or gDNA derived from T cells, B-cell-depleted T cells, or PBMCs.

Source study methods: The assay estimated nucleated cells by amplifying reference gene primers. Repertoires were generated with immunoSEQ multiplex PCR, while TCRdb's copy carries only in-frame clones and drops some. For V, J and clone size, that table is used; D and trimming come from the DNA. The profile shows around 330,000 clones, approximately 88% of them singletons. This clone was counted only a few times. The CDR3 sequence is 14 residues long. The V gene's germline CDR1 is LNHDA and CDR2 SQIVND (reference sequence). V lost 1 base, J lost 9 bases, and 4 bases stayed unmatched. The receptor's source is a woman in her forties or fifties with active or convalescent COVID-19. The sequenced sample consisted of peripheral blood. The chain couples TRBV19 to TRBJ2-1; 9 bases map to TRBD2. The CDR3 coding sequence is TGTGCCAGTAGTATAGGCGGGAGGGGGGCTGAGCAGTTCTTC. This translates into CASSIGGRGAEQFF.